These 27 T cell receptor beta chains originate from one sample sequenced in a study of molecular identifiers for immune sequencing clone quantification. MiXCR was run by TCRdb on the PCR reads, yielding one entry per CDR3 protein. The sample has some 320,000 distinct CDR3 sequences, roughly a quarter seen once; the top ten hold 0.7% to 0.95%. What was sequenced was naive CD8+ T cells from blood, with Jurkat cell RNA spiked in. Stated subset: FACS-sorted CD8+CD4-CCR7+CD45RA+ naive T cells. All receptors come from a human donor in good health. Some libraries in this study had Jurkat cell RNA spiked in.

This clonotype was detected only a few times. J is TRBJ2-3 and V is TRBV4-2, with a weak D call TRBD2 (5 bases). The CDR3 extends over 16 amino acids. V was pared by 2 bases and J by 7 bases, with 19 bases between. Germline V gives CDR1 LGHNA, CDR2 YNFKEQ. CDR3 sequence (DNA): TGTGCCAGCAGCCAAAAGGACTTAGAAGCCATTAATACGCAGTATTTT. The encoded protein is CASSQKDLEAINTQYF.

A note on this clonotype: A single base separates this from a much larger clone, so it may be a read error. The gene calls are TRBV13 and TRBJ2-3; 8 bases align to TRBD2. The germline V gene encodes CDR1 PRHDT and CDR2 FYEKMQ (reference sequence). This CDR3 has 14 residues. The CDR3 DNA reads TGTGCCAGCAGCTTAGCGGGGGGGCCAAATACGCGGTATTTT. Translation gives CASSLAGGPNTRYF.

A note on this clonotype: A much more abundant neighbour one base away suggests this may be a read error. The V and J genes are TRBV27 and TRBJ1-1, with a weak D call TRBD1 (5 bases). V dropped 2 bases and J dropped 4 bases, with 14 bases sitting between them. The CDR3 runs to 15 residues. From germline, CDR1 is MNHEY and CDR2 SMNVEV (reference sequence). The CDR3 bases are TGTGCCAGCAGTTTACCCCCCGAGGGGAGCACTGAAGCTTTCTTT. As protein: CASSLPPEGSTEAFF.

Regarding this clonotype: This may arise from a read error, as a much more abundant clone is one base away. The rearrangement joins TRBV6-2 or TRBV6-3 to TRBJ1-5; no clear D. Per germline, CDR1 MNHEY and CDR2 SVGEGT. V was trimmed by 2 bases and J by 6 bases, leaving 8 bases between them. The CDR3 totals 13 residues. CDR3 in DNA: TGTGCCAGCAGTTACGGCATGGTTCAGCCCCAGCATTTT. Its protein is CASSYGMVQPQHF.

The table lists this clonotype with a few counts. The genes are TRBV7-9 and TRBJ2-2; a weak D match, TRBD1 (6 bases). Trimming left V 2 bases short and J 4 bases short, with 17 bases between. CDR3 size: 17 residues. Germline assignment: CDR1 SEHNR and CDR2 FQNEAQ (reference sequence). The CDR3 DNA sequence: TGTGCCAGCAGCTTATTTGAAGGGGGAGTTAGCACCGGGGAGCTGTTTTTT. Its translation: CASSLFEGGVSTGELFF.

On this clonotype: At one end, the junction sequence differs from germline, possibly due to a read error. V gene TRBV7-6 combines with J gene TRBJ1-1; D unresolved. Looked up from germline, CDR1 is SGHVS and CDR2 is FNYEAQ. The CDR3 sequence is 12 residues long. CDR3 residues: CARSLLSVEAFF. CDR3 in DNA: TGTGCCCGCAGCTTATTGTCTGTCGAAGCTTTCTTT. The whole variable domain, remainder taken from reference TRBV7-6 and TRBJ1-1, is GAGVSQSPRYKVTKRGQDVALRCDPISGHVSLYWYRQALGQGPEFLTYFNYEAQQDKSGLPNDRFSAERPEGSISTLTIQRTEQRDSAMYRCARSLLSVEAFFGQGTRLTVV.

This sequence joins TRBV7-9 and TRBJ2-7, with D uncertain. CDR3 length: 15 amino acids. Germline lookup yields CDR1 SEHNR and CDR2 FQNEAQ (reference sequence). With 5 bases removed from V and 0 bases from J, the gap between germline ends came to 14 bases. CDR3 residues: CASSPLQSSSYEQYF. The CDR3 DNA is TGTGCCAGCAGCCCCTTACAGTCCTCCTCCTACGAGCAGTACTTC.

This clonotype appeared a few times. CDR3 loop: CSANVGRGTEETQYF. The CDR3 nucleotides are TGCAGTGCCAACGTCGGTCGGGGGACTGAAGAGACCCAGTACTTC. The chain has TRBV20-1 and TRBJ2-5, with D possibly matching TRBD2 (6 bases). CDR1 is DFQATT, CDR2 SNEGSKA, per germline (reference sequence). V lost 6 bases and J lost 3, with 20 bases in between. The CDR3 length is 15 residues.

In its sample, this clonotype was seen a few times. The gene calls are TRBV27 and TRBJ1-5; no clear D gene. Germline V gene lookup returns CDR1 MNHEY and CDR2 SMNVEV (reference sequence). The CDR3 covers 14 residues. The V and J ends lost 6 bases and 2 bases respectively, with 11 bases between them. DNA for the CDR3: TGTGCCAGCAGCCACCAAGGAGGCAATCAGCCCCAGCATTTT. This translates into CASSHQGGNQPQHF.

This chain connects TRBV7-9 to TRBJ1-2; D not resolved. In germline, CDR1 is SEHNR, CDR2 FQNEAQ (reference sequence). V lost 5 bases and J lost 7, with 11 bases in between. There are 12 residues in the CDR3. The DNA for the CDR3 is TGTGCCAGCAGCCTAGAATTATTTGGCTACACCTTC. Translating gives CASSLELFGYTF.

The sample holds a few counts of this clonotype. V and J are TRBV20-1 and TRBJ2-1; 8 bases line up with TRBD2. CDR1 DFQATT and CDR2 SNEGSKA come from the germline V gene (reference sequence). This CDR3 has 15 amino acids. J was trimmed by 6 bases and V by 6 bases; bases with no gene match: 13. The CDR3 sequence: CSAPNWRGESNEQFF. CDR3 in DNA: TGCAGTGCCCCCAACTGGCGGGGGGAGAGCAATGAGCAGTTCTTC.

The rearrangement uses TRBV27 and TRBJ2-7; D not certain. This CDR3 is 16 amino acids long. Between the trimmed V and J ends, which lost 4 bases and 5 bases, there was a span of 21 bases. Looked up from germline, CDR1 is MNHEY and CDR2 is SMNVEV (reference sequence). The CDR3 bases are TGTGCCAGCAGTTCCCGGATCAACTTACTGTCCGACGAGCAGTACTTC. Translated, it gives CASSSRINLLSDEQYF.

V usage is TRBV3-1 and J usage is TRBJ1-5; D gene uncertain. V was shortened by 5 bases and J by 4 bases, with 15 bases between the two germline ends. This CDR3 spans 15 amino acids. The germline gives CDR1 LGHDT, CDR2 YNNKEL (reference sequence). The CDR3 sequence: CASSLGWNLNQPQHF. The CDR3 DNA is TGTGCCAGCAGCTTGGGTTGGAACTTGAATCAGCCCCAGCATTTT.

The rearrangement joins TRBV7-9 to TRBJ2-2; D gene unclear. Trimming removed 3 bases from V and 3 bases from J, with 14 bases in between. CDR1 SEHNR and CDR2 FQNEAQ come from the germline V gene (reference sequence). The CDR3 is 16 residues long. CDR3: CASSFPDRGYTGELFF. CDR3 nucleotide sequence: TGTGCCAGCAGCTTCCCGGACCGCGGATACACCGGGGAGCTGTTTTTT.

This clonotype came up a few times. This chain connects TRBV11-2 to TRBJ2-3; perhaps TRBD1 as D (5 bases). The germline V gene encodes CDR1 SGHAT and CDR2 FQNNGV. Trimming pared 1 base from V and 2 bases from J, leaving 16 bases between. CDR3 length equals 17 residues. The CDR3 coding sequence is TGTGCCAGCAGCTTAGGAGTCAGGGCTAGATACACAGATACGCAGTATTTT. It specifies CASSLGVRARYTDTQYF.

The chain links TRBV7-6 to TRBJ2-3; 10 positions agree with TRBD1. The V gene's germline CDR1 is SGHVS and CDR2 FNYEAQ. V lost 5 bases to trimming and J lost 7 bases; unmatched junction nucleotides: 9. The length of the CDR3 is 15 residues. Here the CDR3 reads CASSPVVGQGNTQYF. The CDR3 DNA sequence: TGTGCCAGCAGCCCGGTCGTGGGACAGGGGAATACGCAGTATTTT.

This chain joins TRBV27 and TRBJ2-3, with 10 bases that match TRBD1. V was pared by 4 bases and J by 5 bases, with 9 bases of the junction left unmatched. The CDR3 covers 16 residues. In germline, CDR1 is MNHEY, CDR2 SMNVEV (reference sequence). CDR3 sequence: CASSSPATGGRDTQYF. The DNA of the CDR3 is TGTGCCAGCAGTTCACCGGCGACAGGGGGCAGAGATACGCAGTATTTT.

A remark on this clonotype: This may be a read error: a much more frequent sequence differs by one nucleotide. The chain links TRBV27 to TRBJ1-1, with D unclear. Germline CDR1 is MNHEY and CDR2 is SMNVEV (reference sequence). With 3 bases removed from V and 1 base from J, the gap between germline ends came to 6 bases. This CDR3 is 13 amino acids long. In DNA, the CDR3 is TGTGCCAGCAGTTTTAGGGAGAACACTGAAGCTTTCTTT. This codes for CASSFRENTEAFF.

A few counts support this clonotype. The chain recombines TRBV30 with TRBJ2-7, with a tentative D call TRBD1 (6 bases). This CDR3 region has 14 residues. The V gene's germline CDR1 is GTSNPN and CDR2 SVGIG (reference sequence). The V end was cut by 0 bases, the J end by 0 bases, with 9 bases between. CDR3 in amino acids: CAWSVQDSSYEQYF. The CDR3 DNA follows: TGTGCCTGGAGTGTCCAGGACAGCTCCTACGAGCAGTACTTC.

This clonotype was observed many times. The chain couples TRBV6-5 to TRBJ2-7; 10 bases line up with TRBD2. V was pared by 4 bases and J by 4 bases, with 10 bases of the junction left unmatched. Per germline, CDR1 MNHEY and CDR2 SVGAGI. The CDR3 loop spans 16 amino acids. The CDR3 loop reads CASSFELLAGEYEQYF. The CDR3 DNA reads as TGTGCCAGCAGTTTCGAATTGCTAGCGGGGGAATACGAGCAGTACTTC.

The chain is built from TRBV6-5 and TRBJ2-7, with 9 bases lining up with TRBD1. The CDR3 is made up of 14 amino acids. CDR1 is MNHEY and CDR2 is SVGAGI in the germline V gene. J gave up 6 bases and V 2 bases, and 5 bases lay outside the gene matches. The CDR3 sequence: CASSYGTGLREQYF. CDR3 coding DNA: TGTGCCAGCAGTTACGGGACAGGGCTCCGCGAGCAGTACTTC.

In its sample, this clonotype was seen a few times. The genes are TRBV6-1 and TRBJ1-1; no reliable D call. Trimming removed 2 bases from V and 11 bases from J, with 18 bases in between. CDR3 size: 14 residues. The germline V gene encodes CDR1 MNHNS and CDR2 SASEGT. The CDR3 loop reads CASSEPRGEDWAFF. In nucleotides, the CDR3 is TGTGCCAGCAGTGAACCCAGAGGAGAGGATTGGGCTTTCTTT.

This clonotype was seen a handful of times. The chain combines TRBV14 with TRBJ2-7; D is uncertain. Trimming took 3 bases from V and 5 from J, leaving 17 bases between them. The length of the CDR3 is 15 residues. Germline assignment: CDR1 SGHDN and CDR2 FVKESK. CDR3 sequence: CASSHPGSGFNEQYF. The CDR3 DNA follows: TGTGCCAGCAGCCACCCCGGGTCGGGTTTCAACGAGCAGTACTTC.

This clonotype was counted at least ten times. The chain has TRBV28 and TRBJ2-7, with TRBD1 as a possible D gene (6 bases). Germline V CDR1 and CDR2: MDHEN, SYDVKM. The CDR3 loop spans 13 amino acids. With 6 bases removed from V and 2 bases from J, the gap between germline ends came to 11 bases. In nucleotides, the CDR3 is TGTGCCAGCAGCCCAGGGGTCGCCTACGAGCAGTACTTC. This codes for CASSPGVAYEQYF.

At least ten counts were recorded for this clonotype. The V call is TRBV9, the J call TRBJ2-5; a possible D gene is TRBD1 (6 bases). Between the trimmed V and J ends, which lost 4 bases and 1 base, there was a span of 11 bases. CDR3 length equals 14 residues. Germline V gene data show CDR1 as SGDLS and CDR2 as YYNGEE. This CDR3 reads CASSTWDTQETQYF. The CDR3 bases are TGTGCCAGCAGCACGTGGGACACCCAAGAGACCCAGTACTTC.

The sample holds a few counts of this clonotype. J is TRBJ2-3 and V is TRBV12-3 or TRBV12-4, with D possibly called TRBD1 or TRBD2 (6 bases each). V lost 7 bases and J lost 10, with 21 bases in between. The CDR3 loop spans 14 amino acids. This chain's CDR3 is CASTLGGIWGPQYF. The CDR3 nucleotides read TGTGCCAGCACCCTAGGGGGGATATGGGGTCCGCAGTATTTT.

Of note for this clonotype: Without the conserved terminal phenylalanine or tryptophan, this CDR3 likely stems from a read error. The chain carries TRBV6-5 and TRBJ2-7; 7 bases fit TRBD1. The CDR3 spans 14 residues. Germline values: CDR1 MNHEY, CDR2 SVGAGI. Unmatched junction bases numbered 4, after V lost 3 bases and J lost 2 bases. This CDR3 is CASSYDGTAYEQYL. The CDR3 DNA is TGTGCCAGCAGTTATGACGGGACAGCCTACGAGCAGTACCTC.